These T cell receptor beta chains were read from a single sample in a study of T cells after yellow fever vaccination. TCRdb re-called the 5' RACE reads with MiXCR, one entry per CDR3 protein. In the table there are 350,000 to 450,000 distinct CDR3 sequences, more than 5.5% of which are singletons. The starting material was PBMCs, obtained 5 days after the yellow fever booster vaccination. These receptor sequences come from a man in his thirties or forties who received the YFV17D yellow fever vaccine. Both conserved end residues are part of each CDR3. Fields, in order: V gene, clone size, J gene, CDR3 protein. Size is omitted from some rows. Given values are once, few, many or a class for expanded clones.

v_call: TRBV5-1; clone_size: many; j_call: TRBJ2-1; cdr3_aa: CASSLDNPPNEQFF
v_call: TRBV6-6; clone_size: once; j_call: TRBJ1-1; cdr3_aa: CASSLLEDTEAFF
v_call: TRBV12-3/TRBV12-4; clone_size: few; j_call: TRBJ2-4; cdr3_aa: CASSLRDPAIQYF
v_call: TRBV9; clone_size: few; j_call: TRBJ2-1; cdr3_aa: CASSVGGGEQFF
v_call: TRBV12-3/TRBV12-4; clone_size: many; j_call: TRBJ2-7; cdr3_aa: CASRFSGSRYEQYF
v_call: TRBV6-1; clone_size: NA; j_call: TRBJ2-3; cdr3_aa: CASRPELGTDTQYF
v_call: TRBV4-1; clone_size: NA; j_call: TRBJ2-2; cdr3_aa: CASSQALAEGLAVGFTGELFF
v_call: TRBV27; clone_size: many; j_call: TRBJ1-4; cdr3_aa: CASSLSFSDPDEKLFF
v_call: TRBV27; clone_size: few; j_call: TRBJ1-2; cdr3_aa: CASRDFGPRGYTF
v_call: TRBV10-3; clone_size: NA; j_call: TRBJ1-6; cdr3_aa: CAISDRENEGPLHF
v_call: TRBV7-6; clone_size: NA; j_call: TRBJ2-7; cdr3_aa: CASSPRVADPYEQYF
v_call: TRBV29-1; clone_size: NA; j_call: TRBJ2-3; cdr3_aa: CSVEGSGGYTDTQYF
v_call: TRBV29-1; clone_size: many; j_call: TRBJ2-1; cdr3_aa: CSVLGTSGYNEQFF
v_call: TRBV5-1; clone_size: many; j_call: TRBJ1-1; cdr3_aa: CASSPPDRDTEAFF
v_call: TRBV7-9; clone_size: NA; j_call: TRBJ2-7; cdr3_aa: CASSTDRGEQYF
v_call: TRBV7-6; clone_size: few; j_call: TRBJ1-4; cdr3_aa: CASSFGGQGGEKLFF
v_call: TRBV25-1; clone_size: NA; j_call: TRBJ2-7; cdr3_aa: CASSPQNRGLFDEQYF
v_call: TRBV6-2/TRBV6-3; clone_size: NA; j_call: TRBJ2-1; cdr3_aa: CASSYSGTSRYNEQFF
v_call: TRBV19; clone_size: few; j_call: TRBJ2-1; cdr3_aa: CASSPLAGATDEQFF
v_call: TRBV20-1; clone_size: NA; j_call: TRBJ2-3; cdr3_aa: CSARVKFGVGTDTQYF
v_call: TRBV7-2; clone_size: NA; j_call: TRBJ2-3; cdr3_aa: CASMVRRIDTQYF
v_call: TRBV5-1; clone_size: many; j_call: TRBJ2-5; cdr3_aa: CASSSGPMGQETQYF
v_call: TRBV28; clone_size: NA; j_call: TRBJ2-7; cdr3_aa: CASSSNRGRDEQYF
v_call: TRBV29-1; clone_size: NA; j_call: TRBJ2-2; cdr3_aa: CSVETRLPGNTGELFF
v_call: TRBV6-2/TRBV6-3; clone_size: NA; j_call: TRBJ2-5; cdr3_aa: CATARSETQYF
v_call: TRBV15; clone_size: NA; j_call: TRBJ2-3; cdr3_aa: CATSSRLRGLVFSDTQYF
v_call: TRBV18; clone_size: few; j_call: TRBJ1-2; cdr3_aa: CASSPPSGNYGYTF
v_call: TRBV5-1; clone_size: NA; j_call: TRBJ2-7; cdr3_aa: CANSSTLSYEQYF
v_call: TRBV29-1; clone_size: many; j_call: TRBJ2-5; cdr3_aa: CSVPRGVETQYF
v_call: TRBV20-1; clone_size: NA; j_call: TRBJ2-1; cdr3_aa: CSARDLSLAYNNEQFF
v_call: TRBV7-9; clone_size: NA; j_call: TRBJ2-3; cdr3_aa: CASRRIATTDTQYF
v_call: TRBV7-9; clone_size: few; j_call: TRBJ1-3; cdr3_aa: CASSFLDIDSGNTIYF
v_call: TRBV7-9; clone_size: many; j_call: TRBJ2-7; cdr3_aa: CASGARTGTYEQYF
v_call: TRBV30; clone_size: NA; j_call: TRBJ1-1; cdr3_aa: CAWSDPGANTEAFF
v_call: TRBV12-3/TRBV12-4; clone_size: many; j_call: TRBJ2-3; cdr3_aa: CASSLSASTDTQYF
v_call: TRBV29-1; clone_size: NA; j_call: TRBJ1-3; cdr3_aa: CSAADGASGNTIYF
v_call: TRBV20-1; clone_size: NA; j_call: TRBJ2-1; cdr3_aa: CSATPADGQFF
v_call: TRBV10-3; clone_size: few; j_call: TRBJ1-2; cdr3_aa: CAISESGGTLYGYTF
v_call: TRBV20-1; clone_size: few; j_call: TRBJ2-3; cdr3_aa: CSAVPRATSTDTQYF
v_call: TRBV12-3/TRBV12-4; clone_size: many; j_call: TRBJ2-4; cdr3_aa: CASRVGQAIQYF
v_call: TRBV6-1; clone_size: many; j_call: TRBJ2-3; cdr3_aa: CASKQKRTDTQYF
v_call: TRBV7-6; clone_size: many; j_call: TRBJ2-1; cdr3_aa: CASSRPTLSEQFF
v_call: TRBV7-2; clone_size: many; j_call: TRBJ2-5; cdr3_aa: CASTWEREGETQYF
v_call: TRBV6-1; clone_size: NA; j_call: TRBJ2-5; cdr3_aa: CASSLVGGPSQETQYF
v_call: TRBV7-8; clone_size: few; j_call: TRBJ2-5; cdr3_aa: CASSGRLAGNQETQYF
v_call: TRBV11-1; clone_size: many; j_call: TRBJ2-1; cdr3_aa: CASRARDRDSKVYNEQFF
v_call: TRBV5-5; clone_size: NA; j_call: TRBJ2-3; cdr3_aa: CASSLPGQGAADTQYF
v_call: TRBV7-2; clone_size: many; j_call: TRBJ2-1; cdr3_aa: CASSLSTSHKFF
v_call: TRBV5-6; clone_size: few; j_call: TRBJ2-7; cdr3_aa: CASSPGPAGSSYEQYF
v_call: TRBV14; clone_size: many; j_call: TRBJ2-1; cdr3_aa: CASSHRLAGNYNEQFF
v_call: TRBV29-1; clone_size: NA; j_call: TRBJ2-4; cdr3_aa: CSVVRAMGKNIQYF
v_call: TRBV29-1; clone_size: few; j_call: TRBJ1-1; cdr3_aa: CSVEKKLTVSSGAFF
v_call: TRBV27; clone_size: many; j_call: TRBJ2-4; cdr3_aa: CASSLSLGVAAKNIQYF
v_call: TRBV5-1; clone_size: many; j_call: TRBJ2-5; cdr3_aa: CASSLDPKTGEGTQYF
v_call: TRBV7-8; clone_size: NA; j_call: TRBJ2-3; cdr3_aa: CASSEVGQGQYF
v_call: TRBV11-2; clone_size: NA; j_call: TRBJ2-5; cdr3_aa: CASSLREGGRAEAGQETQYF
v_call: TRBV25-1; clone_size: few; j_call: TRBJ2-2; cdr3_aa: CASSEDSTGELFF
v_call: TRBV18; clone_size: NA; j_call: TRBJ2-5; cdr3_aa: CASSPRTSGVTETQYF
v_call: TRBV18; clone_size: few; j_call: TRBJ2-3; cdr3_aa: CASSPPGLAGGSADTQYF
v_call: TRBV7-8; clone_size: few; j_call: TRBJ2-7; cdr3_aa: CASSFGTSGSGSYEQYF